This TCR beta chain was observed in a study of Ad26.COV2.S vaccination and SARS-CoV-2 variants. Findings and caveats of the study: Those who received the vaccine showed greater spike-specific TCR breadth than those given placebo.

Treatment noted: 15 to 20 received Ad26.COV2.S at low or high dose, single or two shots; about five received placebo; per-sample allocation not given. All samples were drawn on day 63, counting from the first vaccine or placebo injection. Clones were sequenced by immunoSEQ multiplex PCR, and TCRdb holds only the in-frame ones, with some missing. Of hundreds of thousands of clones detected, 89% appear once; the ten largest clones hold over 2.5%. Germline V gene lookup returns CDR1 KGHDR and CDR2 SFDVKD. V shed 2 bases and J shed 7 bases, with 1 base lying between them. The CDR3 totals 11 residues. With respect to this clone: Its target is unknown.

The sample in question was peripheral blood, obtained in a trial of Ad26.COV2.S vaccine versus placebo. The sequence was collected from a person aged 18 to 65 who received the Ad26.COV2.S COVID-19 vaccine or a placebo. The V call is TRBV24-1, the J call TRBJ1-4; D gene unclear. The CDR3 nucleotides are TGTGCCACCAGTGATTCTGAAAAACTGTTTTTT. Protein: CATSDSEKLFF.